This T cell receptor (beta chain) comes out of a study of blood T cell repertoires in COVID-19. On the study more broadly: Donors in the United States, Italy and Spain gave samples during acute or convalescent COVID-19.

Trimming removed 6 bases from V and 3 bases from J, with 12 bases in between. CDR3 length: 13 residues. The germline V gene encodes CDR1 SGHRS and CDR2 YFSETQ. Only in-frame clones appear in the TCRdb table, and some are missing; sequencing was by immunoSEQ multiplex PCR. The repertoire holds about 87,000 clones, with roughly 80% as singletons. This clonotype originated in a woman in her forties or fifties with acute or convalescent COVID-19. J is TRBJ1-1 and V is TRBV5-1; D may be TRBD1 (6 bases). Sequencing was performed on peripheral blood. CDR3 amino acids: CASTKGGDTEAFF. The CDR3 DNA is TGCGCCAGCACAAAGGGGGGGGACACTGAAGCTTTCTTT.